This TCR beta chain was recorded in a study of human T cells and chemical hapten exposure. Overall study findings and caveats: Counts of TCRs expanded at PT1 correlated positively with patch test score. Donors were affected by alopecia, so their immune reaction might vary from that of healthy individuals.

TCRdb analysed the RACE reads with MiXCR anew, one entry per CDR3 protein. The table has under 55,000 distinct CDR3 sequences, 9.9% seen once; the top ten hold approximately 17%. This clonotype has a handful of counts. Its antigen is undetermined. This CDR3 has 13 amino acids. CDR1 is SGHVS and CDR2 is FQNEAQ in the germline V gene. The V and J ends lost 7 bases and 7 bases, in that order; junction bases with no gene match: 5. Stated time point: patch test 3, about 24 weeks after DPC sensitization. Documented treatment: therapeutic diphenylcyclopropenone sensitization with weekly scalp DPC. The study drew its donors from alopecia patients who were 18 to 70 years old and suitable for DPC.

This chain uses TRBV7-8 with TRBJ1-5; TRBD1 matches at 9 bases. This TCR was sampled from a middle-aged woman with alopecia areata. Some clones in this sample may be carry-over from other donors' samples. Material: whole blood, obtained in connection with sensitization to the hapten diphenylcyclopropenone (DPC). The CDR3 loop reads CASNRQGEQPQHF. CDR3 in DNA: TGTGCCAGCAACCGACAGGGGGAGCAGCCCCAGCATTTT.